This passage covers 14 T cell receptor beta chains from one sample sequenced in a study of CD8+ T cells in alopecia areata. Treatment described: oral pan-JAK inhibitor, 5-10 mg twice daily. TCR sequencing used cDNA made by reverse transcription of extracted RNA. This table comes from immunoSEQ multiplex PCR, and its TCRdb copy is limited to in-frame clones, with some not included. Of about 220,000 clones listed, roughly 56% are singletons. The sample here was CD4+ T cells sorted from blood, taken at week 4, from a patient treated with tofacitinib. Receptor source: a human donor with alopecia areata.

The rearrangement joins TRBV19 to TRBJ2-1; D may be TRBD1 or TRBD2 (5 bases each). Germline lookup yields CDR1 LNHDA and CDR2 SQIVND (reference sequence). This CDR3 comprises 15 residues. The germline V and J ends were trimmed by 4 bases and 5 bases, with 15 bases remaining between them. The CDR3 here is CASSNQGVVNNEQFF. CDR3 nucleotides: TGTGCCAGTAGTAATCAGGGAGTAGTAAACAATGAGCAGTTCTTC.

This clone was detected a few times. The V and J genes are TRBV4-3 and TRBJ1-2; D unclear. This CDR3 has 12 residues. CDR1 is LGHNA and CDR2 is YSLEER in the germline V gene. V was cut by 1 base and J by 9 bases, with 9 bases left in between. CDR3 sequence reads: CASSQASGRYTF. In nucleotides, the CDR3 is TGCGCCAGCAGCCAAGCCTCAGGTCGCTACACCTTC.

This clone was seen only a few times. This rearrangement joins TRBV28 to TRBJ2-3, with unresolved D. The germline V and J ends were trimmed by 5 bases and 2 bases, with 8 bases remaining between them. Germline loops: CDR1 MDHEN, CDR2 SYDVKM. The CDR3 has 13 amino acids. The CDR3 DNA is TGTGCCAGCAGTGAAATCAACACAGATACGCAGTATTTT. This encodes CASSEINTDTQYF.

The V and J genes are TRBV5-1 and TRBJ1-2, with a tentative D call TRBD1 (5 bases). CDR3 length: 16 amino acids. The V and J ends lost 7 bases and 4 bases respectively, with 23 bases between them. The germline V gene encodes CDR1 SGHRS and CDR2 YFSETQ. The CDR3 loop is CASLRQPGSPLYGYTF. Written as DNA, the CDR3 is TGCGCCAGCCTAAGACAGCCCGGCTCACCTCTCTATGGCTACACCTTC.

This clone appeared a few times. The chain carries TRBV7-2 and TRBJ2-1; possibly TRBD1 or TRBD2 for D (6 bases each). With 1 base removed from V and 5 bases from J, the gap between germline ends came to 9 bases. The germline V gene has CDR1 SGHTA and CDR2 FQGNSA. The CDR3 totals 14 residues. The CDR3 DNA follows: TGTGCCAGCAGCTTAGGCGGGACACACAATGAGCAGTTCTTC. This translates into CASSLGGTHNEQFF.

This clone was counted a single time. This chain links TRBV29-1 with TRBJ2-1; no reliable D call. Germline-derived CDR1 and CDR2 are SQVTM and ANQGSEA. Trimming left V 4 bases short and J 8 bases short, with 12 bases between. This CDR3 is built from 12 residues. The CDR3 DNA sequence: TGCAGCGTTGTATGGCGTGTGGATGAGCAGTTCTTC. Translated: CSVVWRVDEQFF.

The rearrangement links TRBV5-5 to TRBJ1-2, with D tentatively TRBD1 (5 bases). The V gene lost 1 base and the J gene lost 3 bases, with 13 bases spanning the gap. The CDR3 is 15 amino acids. The V gene's germline CDR1 is SGHKS and CDR2 YYEKEE (reference sequence). This CDR3 reads CASSLTPLGDYGYTF. The CDR3 DNA reads TGTGCCAGCAGCTTGACCCCCCTGGGGGACTATGGCTACACCTTC.

The gene calls are TRBV27 and TRBJ2-6; tentative D call: TRBD2 (5 bases). Per germline, CDR1 MNHEY and CDR2 SMNVEV (reference sequence). The V gene lost 3 bases and the J gene lost 0 bases, with 9 bases spanning the gap. CDR3 length: 16 residues. CDR3 residues: CASSFFEGSGANVLTF. CDR3 DNA: TGTGCCAGCAGTTTCTTTGAGGGCTCTGGGGCCAACGTCCTGACTTTC.

The chain links TRBV5-1 to TRBJ1-1; 9 nucleotides line up with TRBD1. This CDR3 region has 14 residues. Trimming cost V 3 bases and J 5 bases; bases outside gene matches: 5. Germline assignment: CDR1 SGHRS and CDR2 YFSETQ. DNA of the CDR3: TGCGCCAGCAGCTACACAGGGGGCCGGACTGAAGCTTTCTTT. Its protein is CASSYTGGRTEAFF.

DNA for the CDR3: TGCGCCAGCAGTGACGCTAGCGGGGTTAGCACAGATACGCAGTATTTT. It translates to CASSDASGVSTDTQYF. This chain connects TRBV10-2 to TRBJ2-3; 9 bases match TRBD2. Germline-derived CDR1 and CDR2 are WSHSY and SAAADI. The J segment lost 0 bases and the V segment lost 3 bases, leaving 4 bases of the junction unmatched. The length of the CDR3 is 16 residues.

The rearrangement uses TRBV27 and TRBJ2-7, with a weak D call TRBD1 (6 bases). The germline V and J ends were trimmed by 5 bases and 12 bases, with 20 bases remaining between them. From germline, CDR1 is MNHEY and CDR2 SMNVEV (reference sequence). The CDR3 contains 13 residues. Here the CDR3 DNA reads TGTGCCAGCAGTGGACAGATCGGAGAGTTCAGGTACTTC. Translated: CASSGQIGEFRYF.

V and J are TRBV25-1 and TRBJ2-3; 9 bases are shared with TRBD2. V lost 7 bases and J lost 4; bases outside the gene matches: 6. The CDR3 runs to 14 residues. Per germline, CDR1 MGHDK and CDR2 SYGVNS. CDR3 coding DNA: TGTGCCAGCAAAGAGCGGGGGGCAGCAGATACGCAGTATTTT. Translation: CASKERGAADTQYF.

The genes are TRBV29-1 and TRBJ2-4; 8 bases are shared with TRBD1. V lost 5 bases to trimming and J lost 6 bases; unmatched junction nucleotides: 9. Germline V lookup: CDR1 SQVTM, CDR2 ANQGSEA. The CDR3 is 14 residues long. CDR3 coding DNA: TGCAGCGTTTGGATTGGGCAGGGGGCAAACATTCAGTACTTC. It codes for CSVWIGQGANIQYF.

V is TRBV27 and J is TRBJ2-7; the D is unclear. This CDR3 has 14 residues. Germline CDR1 and CDR2: MNHEY and SMNVEV (reference sequence). V lost 4 bases and J lost 5, with 15 bases in between. CDR3 in DNA: TGTGCCAGCAGTTCGAAGCGTGGCCAGGACGAGCAGTACTTC. It translates to CASSSKRGQDEQYF.